A single sample gave rise to the 3 T cell receptor beta chains below, sequenced in a study of T cell responses to AZD1222 COVID-19 vaccine (dated by TCRdb to the early 2020s). Libraries were made using the immunoSEQ multiplex PCR assay. TCRdb holds this immuneACCESS table with in-frame rearrangements only. Some clones are missing; in checked studies, unresolved V genes explain under half, and the rest has no known cause. Here the sample has some 80,000 clones; just over 90% occur a single time. The biggest ten clones account for approximately 3.2% of the sample. According to the study, the label for this sample's time point signals: about 28 days (+/-7) after the second vaccine dose. The sample was peripheral blood, taken 28 days after the second AZD1222 dose. The receptors were gathered from an adult who received the AZD1222 COVID-19 vaccine.

The V call is TRBV30, the J call TRBJ2-1, with a weak D call TRBD1 (6 bases). CDR1 and CDR2 from the germline V gene are GTSNPN and SVGIG (reference sequence). The V end was cut by 4 bases, the J end by 13 bases, with 17 bases between. This CDR3 comprises 12 residues. The CDR3 DNA sequence: TGTGCCTGGACTGGGACAACACTATCCCAGTTCTTC. Amino acid sequence: CAWTGTTLSQFF.

The J gene is TRBJ2-7, the V gene TRBV11-3, with D perhaps TRBD2 (5 bases). The germline V gene has CDR1 SGHNT and CDR2 YENEEA. V was shortened by 3 bases and J by 4 bases, with 16 bases between the two germline ends. This CDR3 region has 15 residues. The CDR3 nucleotides read TGTGCCAGCAGCTTTTACCTCAGAACTAGATACGAGCAGTACTTC. Translation gives CASSFYLRTRYEQYF.

This chain links TRBV19 with TRBJ1-2; unclear D gene. Germline CDR1 and CDR2: LNHDA and SQIVND (reference sequence). V was clipped by 5 bases and J by 4 bases, with 11 bases between them. The length of the CDR3 is 13 residues. CDR3 nucleotides: TGTGCCAGTAGTGTGGCAGGCACCTATGGCTACACCTTC. This translates into CASSVAGTYGYTF.